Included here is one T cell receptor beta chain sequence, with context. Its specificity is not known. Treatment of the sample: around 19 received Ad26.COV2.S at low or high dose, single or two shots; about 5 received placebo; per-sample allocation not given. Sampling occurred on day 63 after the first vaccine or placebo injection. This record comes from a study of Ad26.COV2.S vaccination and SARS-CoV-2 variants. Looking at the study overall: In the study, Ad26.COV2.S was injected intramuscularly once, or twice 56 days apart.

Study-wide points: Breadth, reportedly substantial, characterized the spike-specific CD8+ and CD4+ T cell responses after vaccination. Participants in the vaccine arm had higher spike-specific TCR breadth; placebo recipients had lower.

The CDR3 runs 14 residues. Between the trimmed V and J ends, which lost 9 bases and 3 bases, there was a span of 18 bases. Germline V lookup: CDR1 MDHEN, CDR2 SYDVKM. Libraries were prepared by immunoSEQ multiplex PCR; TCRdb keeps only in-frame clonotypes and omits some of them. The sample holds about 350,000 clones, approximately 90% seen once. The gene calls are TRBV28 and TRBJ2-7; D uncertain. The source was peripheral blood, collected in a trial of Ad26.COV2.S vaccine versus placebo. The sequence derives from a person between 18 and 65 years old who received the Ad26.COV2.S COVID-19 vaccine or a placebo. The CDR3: CASSRGSSLYEQYF. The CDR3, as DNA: TGTGCCAGTTCTCGAGGTAGCTCGCTCTACGAGCAGTACTTC.